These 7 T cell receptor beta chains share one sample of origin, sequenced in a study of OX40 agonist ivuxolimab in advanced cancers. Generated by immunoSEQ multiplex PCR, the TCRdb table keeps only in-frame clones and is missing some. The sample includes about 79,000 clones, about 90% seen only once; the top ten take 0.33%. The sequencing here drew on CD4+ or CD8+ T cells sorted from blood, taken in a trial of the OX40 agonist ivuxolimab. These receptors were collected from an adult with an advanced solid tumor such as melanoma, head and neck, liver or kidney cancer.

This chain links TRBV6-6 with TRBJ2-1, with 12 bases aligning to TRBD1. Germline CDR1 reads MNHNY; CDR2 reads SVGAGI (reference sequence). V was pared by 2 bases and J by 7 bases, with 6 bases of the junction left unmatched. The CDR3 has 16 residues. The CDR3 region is CASSYRGTGGANEQFF. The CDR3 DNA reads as TGTGCCAGCAGTTACCGGGGGACAGGGGGCGCGAATGAGCAGTTCTTC.

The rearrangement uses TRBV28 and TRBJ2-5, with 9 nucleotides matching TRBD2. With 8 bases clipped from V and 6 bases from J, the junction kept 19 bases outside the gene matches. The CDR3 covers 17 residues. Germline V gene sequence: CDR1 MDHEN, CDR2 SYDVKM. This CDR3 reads CASPPPGRGGPWKTQYF. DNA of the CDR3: TGTGCCAGCCCCCCTCCCGGGCGGGGGGGCCCTTGGAAGACCCAGTACTTC.

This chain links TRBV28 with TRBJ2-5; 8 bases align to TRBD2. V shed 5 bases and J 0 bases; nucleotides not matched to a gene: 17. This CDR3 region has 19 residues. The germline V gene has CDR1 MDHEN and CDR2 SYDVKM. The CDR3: CASSPGGLGATEYQETQYF. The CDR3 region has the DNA TGTGCCAGCAGTCCTGGGGGACTAGGGGCTACCGAGTACCAAGAGACCCAGTACTTC.

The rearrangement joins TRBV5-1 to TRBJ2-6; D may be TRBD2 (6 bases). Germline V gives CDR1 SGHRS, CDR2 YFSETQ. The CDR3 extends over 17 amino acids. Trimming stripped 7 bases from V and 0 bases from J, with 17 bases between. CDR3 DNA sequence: TGCGCCAGCGCGGGGTTAGAGGGCGGCTCTGGGGCCAACGTCCTGACTTTC. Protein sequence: CASAGLEGGSGANVLTF.

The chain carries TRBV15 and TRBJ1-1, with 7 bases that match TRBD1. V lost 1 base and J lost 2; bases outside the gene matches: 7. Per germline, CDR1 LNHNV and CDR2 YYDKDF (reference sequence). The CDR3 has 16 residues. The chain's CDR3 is CATSRGSGTDNTEAFF. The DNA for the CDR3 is TGTGCCACCAGCAGAGGAAGCGGGACAGATAACACTGAAGCTTTCTTT.

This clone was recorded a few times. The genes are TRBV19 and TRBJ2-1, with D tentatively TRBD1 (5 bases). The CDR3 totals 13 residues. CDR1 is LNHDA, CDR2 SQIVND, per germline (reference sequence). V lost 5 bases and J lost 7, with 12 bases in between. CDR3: CASSPQGGNEQFF. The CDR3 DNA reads TGTGCCAGTAGTCCTCAGGGCGGAAATGAGCAGTTCTTC.

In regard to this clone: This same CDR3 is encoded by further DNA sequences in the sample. CDR3 sequence reads: CASSFPDRGNTEAFF. CDR3 sequence (DNA): TGCGCCAGCAGCTTCCCGGACAGGGGAAACACTGAAGCTTTCTTT. This sequence joins TRBV5-1 and TRBJ1-1; 9 nucleotides match TRBD1. The CDR3 is 15 residues long. With V trimmed by 2 bases and J by 2 bases, 4 bases remained unmatched. The germline V gene has CDR1 SGHRS and CDR2 YFSETQ.